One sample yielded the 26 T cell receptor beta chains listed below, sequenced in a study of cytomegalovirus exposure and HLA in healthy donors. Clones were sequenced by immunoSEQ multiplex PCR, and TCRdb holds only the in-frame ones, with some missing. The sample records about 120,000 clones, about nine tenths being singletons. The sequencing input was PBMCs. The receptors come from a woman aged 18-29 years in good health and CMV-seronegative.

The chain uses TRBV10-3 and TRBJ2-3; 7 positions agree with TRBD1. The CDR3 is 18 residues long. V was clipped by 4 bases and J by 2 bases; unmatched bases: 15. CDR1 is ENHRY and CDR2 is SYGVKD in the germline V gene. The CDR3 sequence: CAISGAGQASRYTDTQYF. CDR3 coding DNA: TGTGCCATCAGTGGGGCAGGACAGGCCTCACGTTACACAGATACGCAGTATTTT.

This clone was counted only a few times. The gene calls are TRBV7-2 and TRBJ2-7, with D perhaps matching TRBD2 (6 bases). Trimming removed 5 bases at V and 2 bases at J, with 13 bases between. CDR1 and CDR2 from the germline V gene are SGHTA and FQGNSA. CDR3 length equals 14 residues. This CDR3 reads CASSPLSGAYEQYF. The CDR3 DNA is TGTGCCAGCAGCCCCCTTTCGGGAGCCTACGAGCAGTACTTC.

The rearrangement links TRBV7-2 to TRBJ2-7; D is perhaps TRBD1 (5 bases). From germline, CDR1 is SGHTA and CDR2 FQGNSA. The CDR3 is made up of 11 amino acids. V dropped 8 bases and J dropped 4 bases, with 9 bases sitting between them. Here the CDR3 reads CASSQEYEQYF. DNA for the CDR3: TGTGCCAGCTCACAGGAATACGAGCAGTACTTC.

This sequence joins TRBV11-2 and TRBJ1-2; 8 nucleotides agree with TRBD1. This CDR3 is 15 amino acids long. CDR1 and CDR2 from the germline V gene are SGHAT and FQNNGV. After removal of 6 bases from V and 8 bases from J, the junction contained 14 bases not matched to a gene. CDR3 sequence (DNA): TGTGCCAGCAGGGCCCTAGACAGGGGAGGGGAAGGCTACACCTTC. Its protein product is CASRALDRGGEGYTF.

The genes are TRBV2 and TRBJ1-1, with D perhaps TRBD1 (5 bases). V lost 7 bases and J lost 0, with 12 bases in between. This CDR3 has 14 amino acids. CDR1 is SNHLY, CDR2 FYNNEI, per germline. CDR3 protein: CASNTYRLNTEAFF. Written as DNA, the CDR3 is TGTGCCAGCAATACTTACAGGTTGAACACTGAAGCTTTCTTT.

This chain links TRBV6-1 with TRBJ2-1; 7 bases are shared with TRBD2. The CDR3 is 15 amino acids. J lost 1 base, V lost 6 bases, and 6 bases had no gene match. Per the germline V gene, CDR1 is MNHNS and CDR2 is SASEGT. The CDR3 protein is CASSRDSGSYNEQFF. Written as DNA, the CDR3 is TGTGCCAGCAGCCGGGATAGCGGGTCCTACAATGAGCAGTTCTTC.

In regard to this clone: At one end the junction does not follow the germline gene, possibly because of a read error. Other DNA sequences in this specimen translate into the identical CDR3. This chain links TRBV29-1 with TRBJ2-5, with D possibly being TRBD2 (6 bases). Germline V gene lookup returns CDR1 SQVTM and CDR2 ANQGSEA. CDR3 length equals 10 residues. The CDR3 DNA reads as TGCAGCGCATTACGGGAGACTCAGTACTTC. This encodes CSALRETQYF.

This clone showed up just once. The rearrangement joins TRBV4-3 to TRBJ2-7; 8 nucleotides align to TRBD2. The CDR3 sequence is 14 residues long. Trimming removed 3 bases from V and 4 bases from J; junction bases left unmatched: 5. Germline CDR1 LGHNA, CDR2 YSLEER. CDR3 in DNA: TGCGCCAGCAGCCAGATAGCGGGAAGTTACGAGCAGTACTTC. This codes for CASSQIAGSYEQYF.

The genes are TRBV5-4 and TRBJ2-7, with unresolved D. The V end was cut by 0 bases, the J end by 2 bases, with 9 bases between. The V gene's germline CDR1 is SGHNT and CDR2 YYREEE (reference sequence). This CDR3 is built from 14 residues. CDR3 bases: TGTGCCAGCAGCTTGGGTTGGCATCCCTACGAGCAGTACTTC. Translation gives CASSLGWHPYEQYF.

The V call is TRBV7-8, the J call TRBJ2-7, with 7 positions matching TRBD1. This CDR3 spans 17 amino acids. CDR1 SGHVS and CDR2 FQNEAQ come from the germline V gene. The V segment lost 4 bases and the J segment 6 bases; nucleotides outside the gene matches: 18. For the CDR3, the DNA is TGTGCCAGCAGCTCACCAGATGTAGGGGGCCCCAACCGCGAGCAGTACTTC. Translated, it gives CASSSPDVGGPNREQYF.

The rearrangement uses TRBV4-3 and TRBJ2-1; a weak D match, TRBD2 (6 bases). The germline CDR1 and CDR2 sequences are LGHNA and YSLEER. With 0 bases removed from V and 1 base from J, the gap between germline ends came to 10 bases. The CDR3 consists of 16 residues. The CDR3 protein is CASSQDVGGSYNEQFF. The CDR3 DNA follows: TGCGCCAGCAGCCAAGATGTGGGGGGATCCTACAATGAGCAGTTCTTC.

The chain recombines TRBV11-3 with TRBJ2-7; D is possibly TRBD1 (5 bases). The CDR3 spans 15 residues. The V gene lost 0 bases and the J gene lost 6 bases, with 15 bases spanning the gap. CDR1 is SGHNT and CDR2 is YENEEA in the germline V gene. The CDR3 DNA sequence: TGTGCCAGCAGCTTAGAGGGTTCAGGGTCGGGCGAGCAGTACTTC. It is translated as CASSLEGSGSGEQYF.

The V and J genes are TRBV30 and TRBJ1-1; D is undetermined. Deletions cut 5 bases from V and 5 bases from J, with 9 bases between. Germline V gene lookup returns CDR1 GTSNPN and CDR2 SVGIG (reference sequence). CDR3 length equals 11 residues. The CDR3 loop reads CAWGVGTEAFF. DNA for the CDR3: TGTGCCTGGGGAGTAGGAACTGAAGCTTTCTTT.

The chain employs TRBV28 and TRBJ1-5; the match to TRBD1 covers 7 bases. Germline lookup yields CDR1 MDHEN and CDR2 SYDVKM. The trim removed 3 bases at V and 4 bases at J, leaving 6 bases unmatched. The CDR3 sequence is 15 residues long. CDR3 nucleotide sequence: TGTGCCAGCAGTTTCGGAGTCAGGGGGAATCAGCCCCAGCATTTT. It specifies CASSFGVRGNQPQHF.

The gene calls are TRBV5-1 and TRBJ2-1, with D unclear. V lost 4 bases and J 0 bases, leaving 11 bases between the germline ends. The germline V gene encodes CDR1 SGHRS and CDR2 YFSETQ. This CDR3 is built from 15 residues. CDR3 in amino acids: CASSAPASSYNEQFF. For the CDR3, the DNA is TGCGCCAGCAGCGCCCCCGCGAGCTCCTACAATGAGCAGTTCTTC.

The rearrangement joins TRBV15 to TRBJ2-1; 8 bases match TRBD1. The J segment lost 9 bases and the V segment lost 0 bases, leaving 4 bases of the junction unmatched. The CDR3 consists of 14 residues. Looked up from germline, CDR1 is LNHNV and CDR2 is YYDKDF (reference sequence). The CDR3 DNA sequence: TGTGCCACCAGCAGAGAAGGACAGGGCCTTGAGCAGTTCTTC. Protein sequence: CATSREGQGLEQFF.

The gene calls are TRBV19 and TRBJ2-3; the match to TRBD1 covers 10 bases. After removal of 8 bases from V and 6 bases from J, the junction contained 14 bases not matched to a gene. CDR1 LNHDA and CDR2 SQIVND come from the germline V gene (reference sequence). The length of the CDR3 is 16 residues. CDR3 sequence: CASSRGTGELRDTQYF. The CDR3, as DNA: TGTGCCAGTTCGAGGGGGACAGGGGAATTGAGGGATACGCAGTATTTT.

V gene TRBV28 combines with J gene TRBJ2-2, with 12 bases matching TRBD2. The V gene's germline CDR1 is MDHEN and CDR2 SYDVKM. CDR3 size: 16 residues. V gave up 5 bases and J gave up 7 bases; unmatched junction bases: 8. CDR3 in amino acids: CASSPTGLAGYGELFF. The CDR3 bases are TGTGCCAGCAGTCCTACTGGACTAGCGGGATACGGGGAGCTGTTTTTT.

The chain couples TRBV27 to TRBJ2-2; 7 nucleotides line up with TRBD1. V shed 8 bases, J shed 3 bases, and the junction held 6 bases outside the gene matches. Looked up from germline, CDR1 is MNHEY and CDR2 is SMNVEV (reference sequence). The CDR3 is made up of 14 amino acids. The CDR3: CASLDRAYTGELFF. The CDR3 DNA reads TGTGCCAGCCTCGACAGGGCGTACACCGGGGAGCTGTTTTTT.

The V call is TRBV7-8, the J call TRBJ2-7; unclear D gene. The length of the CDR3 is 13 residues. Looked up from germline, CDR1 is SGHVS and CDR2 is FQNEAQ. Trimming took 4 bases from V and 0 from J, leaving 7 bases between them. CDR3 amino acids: CASSWRASYEQYF. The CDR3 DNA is TGTGCCAGCAGCTGGAGAGCCTCCTACGAGCAGTACTTC.

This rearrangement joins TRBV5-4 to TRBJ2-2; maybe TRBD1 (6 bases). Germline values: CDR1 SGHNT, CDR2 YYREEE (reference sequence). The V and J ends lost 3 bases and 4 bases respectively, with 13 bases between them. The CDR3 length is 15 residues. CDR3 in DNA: TGTGCCAGCAGCTCCTCAGGGGTTACCACCGGGGAGCTGTTTTTT. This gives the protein CASSSSGVTTGELFF.

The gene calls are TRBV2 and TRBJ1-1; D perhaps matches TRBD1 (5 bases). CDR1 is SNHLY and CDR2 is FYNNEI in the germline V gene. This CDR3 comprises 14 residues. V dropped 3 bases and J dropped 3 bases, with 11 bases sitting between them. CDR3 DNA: TGTGCCAGCAGTGACGGCCAGGGCTACACTGAAGCTTTCTTT. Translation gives CASSDGQGYTEAFF. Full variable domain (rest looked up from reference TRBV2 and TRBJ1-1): EPEVTQTPSHQVTQMGQEVILRCVPISNHLYFYWYRQILGQKVEFLVSFYNNEISEKSEIFDDQFSVERPDGSNFTLKIRSTKLEDSAMYFCASSDGQGYTEAFFGQGTRLTVV.

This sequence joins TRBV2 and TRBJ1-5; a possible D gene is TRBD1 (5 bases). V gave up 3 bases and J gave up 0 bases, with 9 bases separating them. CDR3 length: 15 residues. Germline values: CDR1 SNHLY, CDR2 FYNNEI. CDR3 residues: CASSEGRYSNQPQHF. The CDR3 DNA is TGTGCCAGCAGTGAGGGGCGTTATAGCAATCAGCCCCAGCATTTT.

The CDR3 coding sequence is TGTGCCAGCAAAAAAGGGAGGGGACTAGCGGGACAAGAGGGGTACAATGAGCAGTTCTTC. It yields the protein CASKKGRGLAGQEGYNEQFF. V is TRBV6-8 and J is TRBJ2-1, with TRBD2 identical over 13 bases. CDR3 size: 20 residues. The J segment lost 4 bases and the V segment lost 7 bases, leaving 19 bases of the junction unmatched. CDR1 is MNHGY and CDR2 is SAAAGT in the germline V gene.

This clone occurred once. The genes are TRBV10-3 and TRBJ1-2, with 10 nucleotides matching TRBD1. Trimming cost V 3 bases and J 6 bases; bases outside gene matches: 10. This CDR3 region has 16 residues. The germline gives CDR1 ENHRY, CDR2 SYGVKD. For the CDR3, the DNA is TGTGCCATCAGTGATATGACGGGACAGGGGTTTCATGGCTACACCTTC. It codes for CAISDMTGQGFHGYTF.

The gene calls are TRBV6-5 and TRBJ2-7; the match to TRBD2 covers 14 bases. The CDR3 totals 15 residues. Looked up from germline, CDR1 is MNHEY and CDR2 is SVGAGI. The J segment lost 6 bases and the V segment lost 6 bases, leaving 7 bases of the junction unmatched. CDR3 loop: CASRHGLAGGGEQYF. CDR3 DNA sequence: TGTGCCAGCAGGCACGGACTAGCGGGGGGTGGCGAGCAGTACTTC.